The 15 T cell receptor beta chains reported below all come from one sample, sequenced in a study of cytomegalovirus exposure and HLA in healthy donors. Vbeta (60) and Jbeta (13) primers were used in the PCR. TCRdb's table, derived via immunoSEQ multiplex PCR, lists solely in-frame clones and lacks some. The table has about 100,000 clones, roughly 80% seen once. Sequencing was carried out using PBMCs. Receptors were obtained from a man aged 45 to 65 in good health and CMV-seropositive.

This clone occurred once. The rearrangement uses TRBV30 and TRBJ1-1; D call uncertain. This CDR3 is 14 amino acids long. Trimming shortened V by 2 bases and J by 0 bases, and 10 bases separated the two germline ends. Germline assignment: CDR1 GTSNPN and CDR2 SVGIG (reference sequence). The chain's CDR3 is CAWSRSGLNTEAFF. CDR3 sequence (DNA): TGTGCCTGGAGTCGTTCGGGGTTGAACACTGAAGCTTTCTTT.

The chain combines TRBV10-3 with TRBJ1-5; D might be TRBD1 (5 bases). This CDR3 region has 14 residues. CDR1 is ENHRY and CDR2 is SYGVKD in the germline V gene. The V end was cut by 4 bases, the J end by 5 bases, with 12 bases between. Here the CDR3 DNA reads TGTGCCATCAGTGCAGGGAGGGGAGATCAGCCCCAGCATTTT. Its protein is CAISAGRGDQPQHF.

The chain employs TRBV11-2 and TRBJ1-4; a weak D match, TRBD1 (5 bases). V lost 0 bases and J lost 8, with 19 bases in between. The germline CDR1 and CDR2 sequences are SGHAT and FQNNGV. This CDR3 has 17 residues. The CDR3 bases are TGTGCCAGCAGCTTAGATCTGGGGGGACCCAATTTCGAAAAACTGTTTTTT. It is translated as CASSLDLGGPNFEKLFF.

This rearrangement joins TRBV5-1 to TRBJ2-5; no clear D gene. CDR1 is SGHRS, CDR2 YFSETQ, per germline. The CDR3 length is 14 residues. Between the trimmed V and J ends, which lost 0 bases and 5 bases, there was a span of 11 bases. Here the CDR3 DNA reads TGCGCCAGCAGCTTGGTAGCCTCCGGGGAGACCCAGTACTTC. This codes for CASSLVASGETQYF.

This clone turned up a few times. The CDR3: CASSTGSTNEKLFF. CDR3 coding DNA: TGTGCCAGCAGCACCGGGTCAACTAATGAAAAACTGTTTTTT. The chain is built from TRBV5-4 and TRBJ1-4; D unclear. Germline-derived CDR1 and CDR2 are SGHNT and YYREEE (reference sequence). Trimming left V 4 bases short and J 0 bases short, with 7 bases between. The length of the CDR3 is 14 residues.

Here the CDR3 reads CASSQTQETQYF. In nucleotides, the CDR3 is TGTGCCAGCAGCCAAACGCAGGAGACCCAGTACTTC. V gene TRBV16 combines with J gene TRBJ2-5; no clear D gene. Trimming cost V 2 bases and J 5 bases, with 6 bases left between them. The CDR3 runs 12 residues. Germline CDR1 reads KGHSY; CDR2 reads FQNENV.

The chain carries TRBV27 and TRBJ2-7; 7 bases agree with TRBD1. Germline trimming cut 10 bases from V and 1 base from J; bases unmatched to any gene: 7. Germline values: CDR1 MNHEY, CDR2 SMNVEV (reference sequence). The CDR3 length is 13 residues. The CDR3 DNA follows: TGTGCCACCAAGACAGGGTATTCCTACGAGCAGTACTTC. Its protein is CATKTGYSYEQYF.

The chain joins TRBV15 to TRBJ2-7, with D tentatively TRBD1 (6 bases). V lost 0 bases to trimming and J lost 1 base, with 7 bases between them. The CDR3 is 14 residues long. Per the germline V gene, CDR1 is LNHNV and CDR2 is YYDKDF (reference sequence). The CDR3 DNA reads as TGTGCCACCAGCAGAGAACAGGGATCCTACGAGCAGTACTTC. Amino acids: CATSREQGSYEQYF.

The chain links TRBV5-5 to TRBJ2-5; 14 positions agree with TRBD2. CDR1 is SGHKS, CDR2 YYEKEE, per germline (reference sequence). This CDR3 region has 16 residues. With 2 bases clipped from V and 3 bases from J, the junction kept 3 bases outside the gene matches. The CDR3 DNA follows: TGTGCCAGCAGCTTCGGACTAGCGGGGGGAAAAGAGACCCAGTACTTC. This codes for CASSFGLAGGKETQYF.

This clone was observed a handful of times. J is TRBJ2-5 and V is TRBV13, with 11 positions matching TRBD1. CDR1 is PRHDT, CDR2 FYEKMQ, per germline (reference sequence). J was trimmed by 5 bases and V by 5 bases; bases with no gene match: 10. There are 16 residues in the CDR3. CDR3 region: CASSPLGQGVGETQYF. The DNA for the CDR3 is TGTGCCAGCAGCCCCTTGGGACAGGGGGTTGGTGAGACCCAGTACTTC.

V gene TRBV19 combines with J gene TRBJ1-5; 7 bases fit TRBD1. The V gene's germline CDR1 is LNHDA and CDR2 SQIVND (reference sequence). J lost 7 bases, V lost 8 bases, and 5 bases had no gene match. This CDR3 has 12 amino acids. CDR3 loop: CASRDSRQPQHF. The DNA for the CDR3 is TGTGCCAGTCGGGACAGCCGCCAGCCCCAGCATTTT.

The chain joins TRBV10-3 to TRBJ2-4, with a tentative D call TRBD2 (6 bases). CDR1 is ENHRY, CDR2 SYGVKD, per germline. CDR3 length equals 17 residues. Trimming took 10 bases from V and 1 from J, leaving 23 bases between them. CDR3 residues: CATADRDSAGAKNIQYF. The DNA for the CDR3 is TGTGCCACCGCGGACCGGGACTCCGCTGGGGCCAAAAACATTCAGTACTTC.

Here the CDR3 DNA reads TGTGCCAGCAGCTTTAGCGGGGCCTTATCAGATACGCAGTATTTT. Protein product: CASSFSGALSDTQYF. The chain uses TRBV7-3 and TRBJ2-3; 8 bases line up with TRBD2. The germline gives CDR1 SGHTA, CDR2 FQGTGA. There are 15 residues in the CDR3. After removal of 3 bases from V and 4 bases from J, the junction contained 6 bases not matched to a gene. The full variable domain, completed using reference TRBV7-3 and TRBJ2-3, is GAGVSQTPSNKVTEKGKYVELRCDPISGHTALYWYRQSLGQGPEFLIYFQGTGAADDSGLPNDRFFAVRPEGSVSTLKIQRTERGDSAVYLCASSFSGALSDTQYFGPGTRLTVL.

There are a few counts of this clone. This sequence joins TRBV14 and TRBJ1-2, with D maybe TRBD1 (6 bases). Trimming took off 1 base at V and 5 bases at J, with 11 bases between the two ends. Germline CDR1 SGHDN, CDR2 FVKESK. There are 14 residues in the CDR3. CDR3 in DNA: TGTGCCAGCAGCCAAGGTACAGGGCCTTATGGCTACACCTTC. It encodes CASSQGTGPYGYTF.

Written as DNA, the CDR3 is TGTGCCAGCACCGGGACAGGGGGATCTGGAAACACCATATATTTT. Protein sequence: CASTGTGGSGNTIYF. This sequence joins TRBV2 and TRBJ1-3, with 11 nucleotides matching TRBD1. V trimming: 7 bases; J trimming: 1 base; junction bases outside the gene matches: 3. Germline V CDR1 and CDR2: SNHLY, FYNNEI. CDR3 length: 15 amino acids.